The T cell receptor beta chain described here comes from a study of Graves' ophthalmopathy and Graves' hyperthyroidism. This clonotype has ten or more counts. Germline V gene data show CDR1 as LNHNV and CDR2 as YYDKDF (reference sequence). V gave up 1 base and J gave up 0 bases, with 10 bases separating them. The CDR3 runs 15 residues. RNA transcripts were the source from which TCR beta CDR3 regions were amplified. A first-round RT-PCR used HTBI primers, followed by a second-round multiplex PCR. TCRdb reprocessed the multiplex PCR reads via MiXCR and lists one record per CDR3 protein. This sample has 400,000 to 450,000 distinct CDR3 sequences, with roughly 21% found just once.

Sequenced input: peripheral blood. This TCR was recovered from a woman under 30 with stable Graves' hyperthyroidism. This rearrangement joins TRBV15 to TRBJ2-7, with D perhaps TRBD1 (6 bases). The chain's CDR3 is CATSRGDRSSYEQYF. The CDR3 DNA reads as TGTGCCACCAGCAGAGGAGACAGGAGCTCCTACGAGCAGTACTTC.